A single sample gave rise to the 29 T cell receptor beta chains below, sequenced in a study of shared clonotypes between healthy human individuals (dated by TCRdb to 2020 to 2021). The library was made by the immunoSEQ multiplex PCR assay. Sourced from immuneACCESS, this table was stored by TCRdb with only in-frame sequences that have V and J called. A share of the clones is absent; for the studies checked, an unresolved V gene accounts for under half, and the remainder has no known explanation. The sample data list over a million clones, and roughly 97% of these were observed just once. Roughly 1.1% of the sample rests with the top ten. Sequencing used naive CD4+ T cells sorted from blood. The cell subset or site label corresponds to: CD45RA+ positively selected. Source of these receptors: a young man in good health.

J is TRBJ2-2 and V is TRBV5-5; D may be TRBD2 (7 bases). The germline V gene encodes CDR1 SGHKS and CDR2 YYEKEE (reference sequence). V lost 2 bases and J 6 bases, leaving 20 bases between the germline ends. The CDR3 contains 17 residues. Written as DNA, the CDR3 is TGTGCCAGCAGCTTTAGGGGGAGGAGCGGGATGGCCGGGGAGCTGTTTTTT. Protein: CASSFRGRSGMAGELFF.

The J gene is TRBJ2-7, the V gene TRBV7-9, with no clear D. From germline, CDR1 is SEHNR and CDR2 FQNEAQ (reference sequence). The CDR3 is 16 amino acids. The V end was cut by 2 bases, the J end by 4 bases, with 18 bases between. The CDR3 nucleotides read TGTGCCAGCAGCTTAATCCACGGTCCGGAGATTTACGAGCAGTACTTC. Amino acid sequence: CASSLIHGPEIYEQYF. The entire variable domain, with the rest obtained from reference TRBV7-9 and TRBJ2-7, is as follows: DTGVSQNPRHKITKRGQNVTFRCDPISEHNRLYWYRQTLGQGPEFLTYFQNEAQLEKSRLLSDRFSAERPKGSFSTLEIQRTEQGDSAMYLCASSLIHGPEIYEQYFGPGTRLTVT.

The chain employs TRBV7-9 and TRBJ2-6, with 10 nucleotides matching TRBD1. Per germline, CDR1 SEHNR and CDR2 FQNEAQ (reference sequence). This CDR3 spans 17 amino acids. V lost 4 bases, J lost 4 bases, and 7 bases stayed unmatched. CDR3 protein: CASSSRDRGYGANVLTF. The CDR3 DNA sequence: TGTGCCAGCAGCTCCCGGGACAGGGGTTACGGGGCCAACGTCCTGACTTTC.

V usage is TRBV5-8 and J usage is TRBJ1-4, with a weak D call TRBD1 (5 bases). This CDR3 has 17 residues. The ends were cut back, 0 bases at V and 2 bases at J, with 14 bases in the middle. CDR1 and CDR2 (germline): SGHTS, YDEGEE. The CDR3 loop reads CASSLETAAGTNEKLFF. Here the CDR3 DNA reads TGTGCCAGCAGCTTGGAGACAGCCGCAGGGACTAATGAAAAACTGTTTTTT.

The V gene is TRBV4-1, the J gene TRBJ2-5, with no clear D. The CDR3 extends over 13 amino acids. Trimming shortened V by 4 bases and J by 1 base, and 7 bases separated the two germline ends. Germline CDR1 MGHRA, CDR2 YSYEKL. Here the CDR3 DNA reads TGCGCCAGCAGCCCTGGCGGCCAAGAGACCCAGTACTTC. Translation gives CASSPGGQETQYF.

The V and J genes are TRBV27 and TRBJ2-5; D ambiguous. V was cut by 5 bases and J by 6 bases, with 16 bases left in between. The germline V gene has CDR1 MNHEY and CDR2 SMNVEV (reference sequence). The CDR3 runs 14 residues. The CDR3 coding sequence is TGTGCCAGCAGTGGGTCAGAATTTCCGCAGACCCAGTACTTC. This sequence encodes CASSGSEFPQTQYF.

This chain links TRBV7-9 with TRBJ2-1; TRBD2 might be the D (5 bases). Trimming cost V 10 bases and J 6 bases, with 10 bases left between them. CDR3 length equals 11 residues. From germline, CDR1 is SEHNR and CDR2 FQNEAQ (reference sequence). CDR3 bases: TGTGCCACGAAGAGCGGCAATGAGCAGTTCTTC. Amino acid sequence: CATKSGNEQFF.

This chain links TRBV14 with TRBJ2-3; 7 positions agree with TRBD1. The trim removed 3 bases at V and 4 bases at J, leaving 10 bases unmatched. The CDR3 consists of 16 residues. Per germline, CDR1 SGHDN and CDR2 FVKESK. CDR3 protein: CASSHADRVAPDTQYF. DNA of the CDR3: TGTGCCAGCAGCCACGCAGACAGGGTAGCTCCAGATACGCAGTATTTT.

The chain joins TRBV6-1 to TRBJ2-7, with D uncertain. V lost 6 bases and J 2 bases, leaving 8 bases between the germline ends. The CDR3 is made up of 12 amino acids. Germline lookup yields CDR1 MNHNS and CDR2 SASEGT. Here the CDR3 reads CASRGYPYEQYF. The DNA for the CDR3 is TGTGCCAGCAGGGGGTACCCCTACGAGCAGTACTTC.

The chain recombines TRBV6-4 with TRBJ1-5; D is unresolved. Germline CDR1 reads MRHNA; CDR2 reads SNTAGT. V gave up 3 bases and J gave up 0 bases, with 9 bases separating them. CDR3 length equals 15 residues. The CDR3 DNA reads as TGTGCCAGCAGTGAATTTTGGGATAGCAATCAGCCCCAGCATTTT. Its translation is CASSEFWDSNQPQHF.

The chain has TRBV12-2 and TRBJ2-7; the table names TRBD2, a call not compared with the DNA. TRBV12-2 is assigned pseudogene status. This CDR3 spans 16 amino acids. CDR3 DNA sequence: TGTGCAAGTCGCCAAACCGCTAGCGGGGGGTCCTACGAGCAGTACTTC. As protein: CASRQTASGGSYEQYF.

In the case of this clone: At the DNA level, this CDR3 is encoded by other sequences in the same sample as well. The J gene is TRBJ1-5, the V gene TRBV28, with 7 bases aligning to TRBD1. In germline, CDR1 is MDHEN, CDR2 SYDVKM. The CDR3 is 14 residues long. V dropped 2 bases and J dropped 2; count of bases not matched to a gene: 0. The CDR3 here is CASSLGTGNQPQHF. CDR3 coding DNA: TGTGCCAGCAGTTTAGGGACAGGCAATCAGCCCCAGCATTTT.

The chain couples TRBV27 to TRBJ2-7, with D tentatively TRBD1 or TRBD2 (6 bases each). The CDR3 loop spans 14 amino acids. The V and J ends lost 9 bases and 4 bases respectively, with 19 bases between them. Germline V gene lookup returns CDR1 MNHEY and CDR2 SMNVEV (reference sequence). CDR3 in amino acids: CASRSRGGGYEQYF. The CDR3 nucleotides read TGTGCCAGTCGAAGTAGAGGGGGAGGTTACGAGCAGTACTTC.

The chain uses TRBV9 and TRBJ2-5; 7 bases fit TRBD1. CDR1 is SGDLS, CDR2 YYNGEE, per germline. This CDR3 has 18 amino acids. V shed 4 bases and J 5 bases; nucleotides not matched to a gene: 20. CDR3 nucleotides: TGTGCCAGCAGCAAGGGGGCCTTGGGTCTAGGTGAGATGGAGACCCAGTACTTC. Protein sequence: CASSKGALGLGEMETQYF.

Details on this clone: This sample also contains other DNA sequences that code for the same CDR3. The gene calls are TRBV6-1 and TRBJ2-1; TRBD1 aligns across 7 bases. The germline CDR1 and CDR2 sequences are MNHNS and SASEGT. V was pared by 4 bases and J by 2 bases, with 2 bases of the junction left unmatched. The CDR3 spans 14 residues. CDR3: CASSVGTAYNEQFF. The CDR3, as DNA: TGTGCCAGCAGTGTAGGGACAGCCTACAATGAGCAGTTCTTC.

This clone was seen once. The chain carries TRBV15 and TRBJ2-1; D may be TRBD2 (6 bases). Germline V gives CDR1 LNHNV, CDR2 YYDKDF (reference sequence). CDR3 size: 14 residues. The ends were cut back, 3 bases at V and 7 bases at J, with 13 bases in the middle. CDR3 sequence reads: CATSRGGVGNEQFF. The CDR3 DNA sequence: TGTGCCACCAGCAGGGGGGGAGTTGGGAATGAGCAGTTCTTC.

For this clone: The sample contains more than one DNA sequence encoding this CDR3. The DNA for the CDR3 is TGCGCCAGCAGCTTGGGTGTGGGGGGCGAGCAGTACTTC. Translation gives CASSLGVGGEQYF. The chain recombines TRBV5-1 with TRBJ2-7, with D possibly TRBD2 on 6 matching bases. The CDR3 has 13 amino acids. Germline V CDR1 and CDR2: SGHRS, YFSETQ. Trimming removed 0 bases at V and 6 bases at J, with 10 bases between.

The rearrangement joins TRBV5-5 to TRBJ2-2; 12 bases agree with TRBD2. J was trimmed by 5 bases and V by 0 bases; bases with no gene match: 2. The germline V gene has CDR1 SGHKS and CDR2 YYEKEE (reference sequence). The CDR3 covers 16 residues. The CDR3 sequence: CASSLELAGGTGELFF. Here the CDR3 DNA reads TGTGCCAGCAGCTTGGAACTAGCGGGAGGTACCGGGGAGCTGTTTTTT.

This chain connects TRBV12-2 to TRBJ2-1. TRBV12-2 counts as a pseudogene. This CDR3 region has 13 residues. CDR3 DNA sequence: TGTGCCAGCAGCTCGGGACGGCTCAATGAGCAGTTCTTC. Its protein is CASSSGRLNEQFF.

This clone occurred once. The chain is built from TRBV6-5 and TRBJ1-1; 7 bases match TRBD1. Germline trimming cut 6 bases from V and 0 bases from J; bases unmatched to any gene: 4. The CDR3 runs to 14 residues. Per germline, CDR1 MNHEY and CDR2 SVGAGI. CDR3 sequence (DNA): TGTGCCAGCAGGTGGGACAGTATGAACACTGAAGCTTTCTTT. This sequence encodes CASRWDSMNTEAFF.

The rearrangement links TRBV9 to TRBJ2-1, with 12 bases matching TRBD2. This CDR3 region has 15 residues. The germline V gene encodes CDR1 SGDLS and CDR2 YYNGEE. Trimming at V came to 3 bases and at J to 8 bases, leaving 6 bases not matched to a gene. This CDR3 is CASSDLAGGPDEQFF. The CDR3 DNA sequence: TGTGCCAGCAGCGATCTAGCGGGAGGGCCTGATGAGCAGTTCTTC. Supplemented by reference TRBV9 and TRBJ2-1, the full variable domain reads DSGVTQTPKHLITATGQRVTLRCSPRSGDLSVYWYQQSLDQGLQFLIQYYNGEERAKGNILERFSAQQFPDLHSELNLSSLELGDSALYFCASSDLAGGPDEQFFGPGTRLTVL.

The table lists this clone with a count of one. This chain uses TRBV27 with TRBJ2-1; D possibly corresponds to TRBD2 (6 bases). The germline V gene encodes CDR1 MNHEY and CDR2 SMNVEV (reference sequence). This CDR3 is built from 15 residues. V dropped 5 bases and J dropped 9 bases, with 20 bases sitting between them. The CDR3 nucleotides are TGTGCCAGCAGTCCCACCAGACAGACCGGGGGTGAGCAGTTCTTC. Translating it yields CASSPTRQTGGEQFF.

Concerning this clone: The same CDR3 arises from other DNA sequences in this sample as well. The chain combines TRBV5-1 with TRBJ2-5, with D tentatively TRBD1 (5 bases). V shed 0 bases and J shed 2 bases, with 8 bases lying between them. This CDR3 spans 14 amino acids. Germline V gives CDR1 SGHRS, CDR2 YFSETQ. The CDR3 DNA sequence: TGCGCCAGCAGCTTGGCACAGGTTCAAGAGACCCAGTACTTC. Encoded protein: CASSLAQVQETQYF.

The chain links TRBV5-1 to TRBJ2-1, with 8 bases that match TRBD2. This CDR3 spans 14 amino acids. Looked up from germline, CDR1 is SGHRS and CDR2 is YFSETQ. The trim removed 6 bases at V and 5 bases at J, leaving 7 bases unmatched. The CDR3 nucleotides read TGCGCCAGCAAAACGAGCGGGAGACACAATGAGCAGTTCTTC. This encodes CASKTSGRHNEQFF. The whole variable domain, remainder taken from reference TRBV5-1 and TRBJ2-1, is KAGVTQTPRYLIKTRGQQVTLSCSPISGHRSVSWYQQTPGQGLQFLFEYFSETQRNKGNFPGRFSGRQFSNSRSEMNVSTLELGDSALYLCASKTSGRHNEQFFGPGTRLTVL.

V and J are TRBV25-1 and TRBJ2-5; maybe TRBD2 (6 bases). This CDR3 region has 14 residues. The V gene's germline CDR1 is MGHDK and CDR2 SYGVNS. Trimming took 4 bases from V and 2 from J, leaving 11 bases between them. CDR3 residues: CASSGTGGQETQYF. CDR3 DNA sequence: TGTGCCAGCAGTGGAACCGGGGGACAAGAGACCCAGTACTTC.

The CDR3 here is CASSPLEQGWLTDTQYF. CDR3 sequence (DNA): TGTGCCAGCTCACCGTTAGAACAGGGGTGGCTGACAGATACGCAGTATTTT. This sequence joins TRBV18 and TRBJ2-3, with 7 bases aligning to TRBD1. Looked up from germline, CDR1 is KGHSH and CDR2 is LQKENI. The CDR3 loop spans 17 amino acids. The junction had 12 bases not matched to a gene; V was cut back by 3 bases and J by 3 bases.

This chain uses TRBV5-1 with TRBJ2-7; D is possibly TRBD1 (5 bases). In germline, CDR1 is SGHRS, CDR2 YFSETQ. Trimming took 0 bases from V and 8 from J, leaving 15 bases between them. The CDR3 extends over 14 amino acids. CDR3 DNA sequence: TGCGCCAGCAGCTTGGCCGACAGACCTGCGAAGCAGTACTTC. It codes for CASSLADRPAKQYF.

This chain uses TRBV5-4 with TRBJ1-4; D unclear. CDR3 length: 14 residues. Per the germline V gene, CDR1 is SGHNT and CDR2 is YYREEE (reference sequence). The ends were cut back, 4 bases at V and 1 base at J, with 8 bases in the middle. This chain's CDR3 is CASSDRRTNEKLFF. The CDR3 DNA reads TGTGCCAGCAGCGACCGGAGAACTAATGAAAAACTGTTTTTT.

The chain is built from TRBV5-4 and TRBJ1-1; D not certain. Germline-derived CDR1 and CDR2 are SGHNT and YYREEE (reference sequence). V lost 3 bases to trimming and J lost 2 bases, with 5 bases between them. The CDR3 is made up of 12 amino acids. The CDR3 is CASSSPNTEAFF. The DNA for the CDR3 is TGTGCCAGCAGCTCCCCTAACACTGAAGCTTTCTTT.